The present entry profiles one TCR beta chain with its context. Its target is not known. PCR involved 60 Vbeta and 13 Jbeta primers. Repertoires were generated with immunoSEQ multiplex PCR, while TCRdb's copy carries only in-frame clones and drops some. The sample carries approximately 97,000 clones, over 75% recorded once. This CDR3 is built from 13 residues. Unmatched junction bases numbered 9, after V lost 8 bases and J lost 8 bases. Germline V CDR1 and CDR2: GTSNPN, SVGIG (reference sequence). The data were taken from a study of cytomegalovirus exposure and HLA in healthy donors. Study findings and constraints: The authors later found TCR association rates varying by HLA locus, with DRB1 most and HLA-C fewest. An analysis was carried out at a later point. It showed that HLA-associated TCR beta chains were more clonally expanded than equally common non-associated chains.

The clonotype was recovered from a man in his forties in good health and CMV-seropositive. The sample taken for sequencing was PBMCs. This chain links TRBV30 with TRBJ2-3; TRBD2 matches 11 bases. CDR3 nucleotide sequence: TGTGCCCAAAGGGGGCTAGCGGGAGGTACGCAGTATTTT. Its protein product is CAQRGLAGGTQYF.